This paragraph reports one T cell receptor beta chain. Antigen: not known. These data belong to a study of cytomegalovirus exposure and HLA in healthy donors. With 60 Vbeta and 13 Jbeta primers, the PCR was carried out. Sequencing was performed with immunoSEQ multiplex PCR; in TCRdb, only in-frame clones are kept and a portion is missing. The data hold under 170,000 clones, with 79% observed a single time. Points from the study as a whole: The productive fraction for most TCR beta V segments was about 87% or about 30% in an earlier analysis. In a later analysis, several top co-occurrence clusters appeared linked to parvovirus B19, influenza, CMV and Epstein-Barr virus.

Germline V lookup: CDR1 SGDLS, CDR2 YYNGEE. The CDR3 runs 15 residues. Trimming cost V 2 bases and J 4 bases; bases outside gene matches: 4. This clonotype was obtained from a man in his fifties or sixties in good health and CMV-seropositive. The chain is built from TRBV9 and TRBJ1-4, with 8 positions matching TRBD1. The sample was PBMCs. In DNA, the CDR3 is TGTGCCAGCAGCGTGTGGACAGGGAGTAATGAAAAACTGTTTTTT. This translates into CASSVWTGSNEKLFF.